Each of the 20 T cell receptor beta chains below was sequenced from the same sample in a study of response to subunit inactivated influenza vaccine. TCRdb recomputed calls from the RT-PCR reads with MiXCR, one row per CDR3 protein. In the table there are 500,000 or so distinct CDR3 sequences, approximately 11% of which are singletons. The sequencing used PBMCs from blood, collected 40 to 50 days after vaccination. The receptors derive from a middle-aged man who received an inactivated influenza vaccine.

This clonotype has at least ten counts. This sequence joins TRBV7-2 and TRBJ2-3; the match to TRBD2 covers 7 bases. Germline V gives CDR1 SGHTA, CDR2 FQGNSA. V lost 5 bases and J lost 2; bases outside the gene matches: 4. This CDR3 has 14 residues. The CDR3 region has the DNA TGTGCCAGCAGCCCGGGGGGACCCACAGATACGCAGTATTTT. Translation: CASSPGGPTDTQYF.

Concerning this clonotype: A read error may explain this, as a much larger clone is one base away. The chain carries TRBV5-1 and TRBJ2-7; tentative D call: TRBD2 (6 bases). Germline CDR1 reads SGHRS; CDR2 reads YFSETQ. The CDR3 totals 14 residues. Written as DNA, the CDR3 is TGCGACAGCAGCCGAGGGGACTGGTCGAACGAGCAGTACTTC. It specifies CDSSRGDWSNEQYF.

This clonotype was detected only a few times. The rearrangement uses TRBV10-3 and TRBJ2-2; 7 nucleotides align to TRBD2. The CDR3 consists of 15 residues. The germline gives CDR1 ENHRY, CDR2 SYGVKD. V dropped 8 bases and J dropped 5; count of bases not matched to a gene: 11. CDR3 in DNA: TGTGCCATCCAGCGCGGGGGAGCCCTTACCGGGGAGCTGTTTTTT. Amino acids: CAIQRGGALTGELFF.

J is TRBJ1-1 and V is TRBV27; perhaps TRBD1 as D (6 bases). Per germline, CDR1 MNHEY and CDR2 SMNVEV (reference sequence). V lost 6 bases and J 4 bases, leaving 18 bases between the germline ends. The CDR3 loop spans 15 amino acids. CDR3 sequence: CASRNVRGGGTEAFF. The DNA of the CDR3 is TGTGCCAGCAGAAACGTTAGGGGGGGCGGCACTGAAGCTTTCTTT.

In its sample, this clonotype was seen many times. One end of the junction varies from germline; a read error may be responsible. The rearrangement joins TRBV24-1 to TRBJ1-3, with D possibly being TRBD1 (5 bases). This CDR3 is built from 12 residues. Germline CDR1 is KGHDR and CDR2 is SFDVKD. The DNA of the CDR3 is TGTGCCACCCGGGACTCTGAAAACACCATATATTTT. The encoded protein is CATRDSENTIYF.

The sample holds many counts of this clonotype. The chain's CDR3 is CASSLASLSGGFNEQFF. In nucleotides, the CDR3 is TGTGCCAGCAGCTTAGCGTCTCTTAGCGGGGGCTTCAATGAGCAGTTCTTC. The chain has TRBV7-2 and TRBJ2-1; 9 nucleotides align to TRBD2. This CDR3 is built from 17 residues. Germline V gives CDR1 SGHTA, CDR2 FQGNSA. The ends lost 0 bases at V and 6 bases at J; junction bases unmatched: 9.

This clonotype came up a few times. V gene TRBV28 combines with J gene TRBJ1-1, with D unclear. The germline CDR1 and CDR2 sequences are MDHEN and SYDVKM. With 6 bases removed from V and 1 base from J, the gap between germline ends came to 18 bases. The CDR3 consists of 16 residues. CDR3 sequence (DNA): TGTGCCAGCAGCCCCGGTTCGGGCCGAGCGAACACTGAAGCTTTCTTT. Encoded protein: CASSPGSGRANTEAFF.

This clonotype was detected ten times or more. The V and J genes are TRBV12-3 or TRBV12-4 and TRBJ2-1, with 7 bases lining up with TRBD1. Losses at the gene ends were 7 bases for V and 9 bases for J; bases not matched to a gene: 6. The CDR3 spans 12 residues. The CDR3 here is CASKKGAVEQFF. The DNA of the CDR3 is TGTGCCAGCAAGAAGGGGGCGGTTGAGCAGTTCTTC.

This clonotype was picked up many times. This chain uses TRBV9 with TRBJ2-3; TRBD2 matches 7 bases. CDR3 length: 15 amino acids. V was pared by 3 bases and J by 0 bases, with 4 bases of the junction left unmatched. Germline V gives CDR1 SGDLS, CDR2 YYNGEE. In nucleotides, the CDR3 is TGTGCCAGCAGCGCCGGACTAGGTAGCACAGATACGCAGTATTTT. This codes for CASSAGLGSTDTQYF.

The table lists this clonotype with a few counts. The chain employs TRBV27 and TRBJ2-6; TRBD1 matches 7 bases. The J segment lost 0 bases and the V segment lost 4 bases, leaving 9 bases of the junction unmatched. CDR3 size: 18 residues. Germline V gene data show CDR1 as MNHEY and CDR2 as SMNVEV (reference sequence). The CDR3, as DNA: TGTGCCAGCAGTTCTTACAGGGGATTTAGCTCTGGGGCCAACGTCCTGACTTTC. Residues: CASSSYRGFSSGANVLTF.

This clonotype occurred a few times. The gene calls are TRBV29-1 and TRBJ2-3, with 9 bases that match TRBD2. Germline trimming cut 6 bases from V and 11 bases from J; bases unmatched to any gene: 15. The CDR3 totals 14 residues. Germline CDR1 reads SQVTM; CDR2 reads ANQGSEA. CDR3 DNA sequence: TGCAGCGTACACATAGCGGGAGAGAGAACTGGGCAGTATTTT. It specifies CSVHIAGERTGQYF.

The table lists this clonotype with many counts. This chain links TRBV29-1 with TRBJ2-7; 7 bases align to TRBD2. Per the germline V gene, CDR1 is SQVTM and CDR2 is ANQGSEA. V was pared by 2 bases and J by 2 bases, with 9 bases of the junction left unmatched. The CDR3 runs to 15 residues. This chain's CDR3 is CSVETGTSETYEQYF. CDR3 DNA: TGCAGCGTTGAAACGGGTACTAGCGAGACCTACGAGCAGTACTTC.

This clonotype was seen more than once but under ten times. The chain recombines TRBV5-5 with TRBJ2-7; 7 bases are a match to TRBD1. This CDR3 spans 14 amino acids. Per the germline V gene, CDR1 is SGHKS and CDR2 is YYEKEE (reference sequence). V gave up 0 bases and J gave up 2 bases; unmatched junction bases: 2. This CDR3 is CASSLERGPYEQYF. The CDR3 nucleotides are TGTGCCAGCAGCTTGGAGAGGGGGCCCTACGAGCAGTACTTC.

This clonotype was seen at least ten times. The J gene is TRBJ1-1, the V gene TRBV20-1; D ambiguous. V lost 2 bases and J lost 1, with 8 bases in between. Germline CDR1 and CDR2: DFQATT and SNEGSKA (reference sequence). The CDR3 runs 13 residues. The chain's CDR3 is CSARNSWNTEAFF. DNA for the CDR3: TGCAGTGCTAGAAATAGTTGGAACACTGAAGCTTTCTTT.

The chain uses TRBV4-1 and TRBJ1-4; D is uncertain. The length of the CDR3 is 17 residues. Germline lookup yields CDR1 MGHRA and CDR2 YSYEKL. Trimming pared 1 base from V and 6 bases from J, leaving 18 bases between. The CDR3 protein is CASSQVVGIRVDEKLFF. The CDR3 bases are TGCGCCAGCAGCCAAGTTGTGGGGATACGGGTCGATGAAAAACTGTTTTTT.

This clonotype was seen a few times. The chain combines TRBV7-2 with TRBJ2-2; D remains unclear. This CDR3 is built from 15 residues. Trimming took 2 bases from V and 2 from J, leaving 9 bases between them. CDR1 and CDR2 (germline): SGHTA, FQGNSA. CDR3 amino acids: CASSLNRFNTGELFF. The CDR3 bases are TGTGCCAGCAGCTTAAATAGATTTAACACCGGGGAGCTGTTTTTT.

This clonotype was recorded a few times. This sequence joins TRBV20-1 and TRBJ1-1, with D uncertain. The CDR3 length is 12 residues. V lost 2 bases and J 3 bases, leaving 7 bases between the germline ends. Germline V lookup: CDR1 DFQATT, CDR2 SNEGSKA (reference sequence). The CDR3 sequence: CSARPEDTEAFF. The DNA for the CDR3 is TGCAGTGCTAGACCGGAAGACACTGAAGCTTTCTTT.

The CDR3 DNA is TGCAGTGCTAGGGGATGGGGTAGCGGGGCCTCCTACGAGCAGTACTTC. Translated, it gives CSARGWGSGASYEQYF. This chain connects TRBV20-1 to TRBJ2-7, with 8 nucleotides matching TRBD2. Per germline, CDR1 DFQATT and CDR2 SNEGSKA (reference sequence). The CDR3 length is 16 residues. The V and J ends lost 3 bases and 0 bases, in that order; junction bases with no gene match: 10.

The chain uses TRBV6-1 and TRBJ1-3; D remains unclear. The germline V gene encodes CDR1 MNHNS and CDR2 SASEGT. V lost 0 bases, J lost 0 bases, and 9 bases lay in between. There are 16 residues in the CDR3. The CDR3 is CASSEAGRISGNTIYF. As DNA, the CDR3 is TGTGCCAGCAGTGAAGCTGGTAGAATCTCTGGAAACACCATATATTTT.

This clonotype was seen at least ten times. The gene calls are TRBV6-5 and TRBJ1-2, with D possibly matching TRBD1 (5 bases). The germline V gene has CDR1 MNHEY and CDR2 SVGAGI. V was pared by 0 bases and J by 4 bases, with 12 bases between. The CDR3 covers 15 residues. Written as DNA, the CDR3 is TGTGCCAGCAGTTACTCCCCACAGGCGGGCTATGGCTACACCTTC. This encodes CASSYSPQAGYGYTF.